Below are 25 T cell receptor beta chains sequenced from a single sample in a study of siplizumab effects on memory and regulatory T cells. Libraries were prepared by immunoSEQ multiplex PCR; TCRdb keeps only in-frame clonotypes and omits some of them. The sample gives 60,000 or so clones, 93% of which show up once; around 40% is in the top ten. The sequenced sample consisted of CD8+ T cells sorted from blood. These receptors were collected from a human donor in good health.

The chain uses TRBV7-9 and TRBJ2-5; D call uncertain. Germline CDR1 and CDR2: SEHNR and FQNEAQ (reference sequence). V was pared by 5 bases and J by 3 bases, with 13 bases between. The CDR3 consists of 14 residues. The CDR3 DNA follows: TGTGCCAGCAGCCTGTATGACACTAAAGAGACCCAGTACTTC. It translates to CASSLYDTKETQYF.

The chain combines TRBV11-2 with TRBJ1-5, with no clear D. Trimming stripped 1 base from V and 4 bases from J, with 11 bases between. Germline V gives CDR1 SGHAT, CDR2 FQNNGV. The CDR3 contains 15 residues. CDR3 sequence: CASSLGWSGNQPQHF. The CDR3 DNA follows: TGTGCCAGCAGCTTAGGTTGGTCGGGGAATCAGCCCCAGCATTTT.

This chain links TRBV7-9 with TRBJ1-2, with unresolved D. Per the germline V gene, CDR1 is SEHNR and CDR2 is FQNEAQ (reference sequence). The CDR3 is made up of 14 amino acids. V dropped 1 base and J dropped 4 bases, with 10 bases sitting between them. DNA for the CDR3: TGTGCCAGCAGCTTAGAGGCAGATTTCTATGGCTACACCTTC. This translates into CASSLEADFYGYTF.

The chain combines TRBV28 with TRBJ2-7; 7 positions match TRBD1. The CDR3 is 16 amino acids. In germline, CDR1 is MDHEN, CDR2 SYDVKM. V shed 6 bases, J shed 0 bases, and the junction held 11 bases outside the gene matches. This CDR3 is CASSRSRDSYSYEQYF. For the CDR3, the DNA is TGTGCCAGCAGCAGGTCCCGGGACAGCTACTCCTACGAGCAGTACTTC. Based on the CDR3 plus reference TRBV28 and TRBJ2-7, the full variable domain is DVKVTQSSRYLVKRTGEKVFLECVQDMDHENMFWYRQDPGLGLRLIYFSYDVKMKEKGDIPEGYSVSREKKERFSLILESASTNQTSMYLCASSRSRDSYSYEQYFGPGTRLTVT.

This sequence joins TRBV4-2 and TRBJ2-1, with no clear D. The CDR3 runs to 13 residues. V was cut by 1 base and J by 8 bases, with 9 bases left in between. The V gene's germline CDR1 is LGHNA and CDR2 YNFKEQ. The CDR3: CASSQARGDEQFF. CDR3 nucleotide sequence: TGTGCCAGCAGCCAAGCCCGAGGCGATGAGCAGTTCTTC.

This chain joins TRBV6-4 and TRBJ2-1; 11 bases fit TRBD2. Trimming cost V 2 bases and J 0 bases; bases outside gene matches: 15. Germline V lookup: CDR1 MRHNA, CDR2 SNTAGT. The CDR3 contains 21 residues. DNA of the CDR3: TGTGCCAGCAGTGACACGGACCTAGCGGGAGGTTTGCCGAGCTCCTACAATGAGCAGTTCTTC. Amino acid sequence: CASSDTDLAGGLPSSYNEQFF.

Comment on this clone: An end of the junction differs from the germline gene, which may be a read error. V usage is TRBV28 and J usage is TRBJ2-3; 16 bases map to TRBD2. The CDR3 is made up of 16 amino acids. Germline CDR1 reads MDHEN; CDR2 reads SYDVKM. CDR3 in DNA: TGTACCAGCAGTGGGACTAGCGGGAGGGCCAGAGATACGCAGTATTTT. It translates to CTSSGTSGRARDTQYF.

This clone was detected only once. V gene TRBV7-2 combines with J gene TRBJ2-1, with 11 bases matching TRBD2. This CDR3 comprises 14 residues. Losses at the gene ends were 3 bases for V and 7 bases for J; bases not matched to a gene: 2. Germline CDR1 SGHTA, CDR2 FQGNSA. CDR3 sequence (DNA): TGTGCCAGCAGCTTGACTAGCGGGGATAATGAGCAGTTCTTC. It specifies CASSLTSGDNEQFF.

CDR3: CASSQGSEQYF. For the CDR3, the DNA is TGTGCCAGCAGCCAAGGGTCCGAGCAGTACTTC. The chain couples TRBV14 to TRBJ2-7; D unresolved. V was cut by 1 base and J by 6 bases, with 4 bases left in between. The CDR3 runs 11 residues. The germline V gene encodes CDR1 SGHDN and CDR2 FVKESK.

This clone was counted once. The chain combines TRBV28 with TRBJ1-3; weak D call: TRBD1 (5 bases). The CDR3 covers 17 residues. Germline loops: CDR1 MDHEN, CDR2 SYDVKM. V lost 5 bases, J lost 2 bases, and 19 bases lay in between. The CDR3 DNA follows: TGTGCCAGCAGTACAAGGACATTTCTTTTCCCTGGAAACACCATATATTTT. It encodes CASSTRTFLFPGNTIYF.

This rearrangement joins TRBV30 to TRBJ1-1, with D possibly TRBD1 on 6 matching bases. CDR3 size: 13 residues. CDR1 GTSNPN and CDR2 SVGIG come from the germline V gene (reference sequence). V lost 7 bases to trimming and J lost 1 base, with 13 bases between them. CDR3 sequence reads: CASQGPANTEAFF. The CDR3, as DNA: TGTGCCTCCCAGGGGCCGGCGAACACTGAAGCTTTCTTT.

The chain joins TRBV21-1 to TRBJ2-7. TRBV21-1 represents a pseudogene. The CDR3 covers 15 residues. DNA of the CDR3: TGTGCCAGCAGGGGGAAAGCTCCGTCCTCCTACGAGCAGTACTTC. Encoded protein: CASRGKAPSSYEQYF.

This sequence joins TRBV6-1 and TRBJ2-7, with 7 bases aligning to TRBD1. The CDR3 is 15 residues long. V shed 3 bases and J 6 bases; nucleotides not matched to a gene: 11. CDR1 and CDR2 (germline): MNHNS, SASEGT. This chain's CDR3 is CASSDKRGPLSEQYF. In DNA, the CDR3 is TGTGCCAGCAGTGACAAGAGGGGGCCTCTGAGCGAGCAGTACTTC.

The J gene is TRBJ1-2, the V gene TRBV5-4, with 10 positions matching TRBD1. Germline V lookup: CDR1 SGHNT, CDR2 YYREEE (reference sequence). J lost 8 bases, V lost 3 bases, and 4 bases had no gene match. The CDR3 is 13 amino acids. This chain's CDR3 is CASSSTGGLGYTF. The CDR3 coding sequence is TGTGCCAGCAGCTCGACAGGGGGCTTAGGCTACACCTTC.

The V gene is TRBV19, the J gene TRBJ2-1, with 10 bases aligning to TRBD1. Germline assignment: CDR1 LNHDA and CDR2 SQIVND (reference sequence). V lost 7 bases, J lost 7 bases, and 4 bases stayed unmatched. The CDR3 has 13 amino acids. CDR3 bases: TGTGCCAGTAAGGACAGGGGGGATAATGAGCAGTTCTTC. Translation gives CASKDRGDNEQFF.

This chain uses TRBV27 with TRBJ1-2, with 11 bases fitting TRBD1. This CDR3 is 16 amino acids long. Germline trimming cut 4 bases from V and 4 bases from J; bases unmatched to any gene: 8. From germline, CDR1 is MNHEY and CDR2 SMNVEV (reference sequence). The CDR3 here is CASSSTGTGGSYGYTF. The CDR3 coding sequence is TGTGCCAGCAGTTCCACCGGGACAGGGGGGAGCTATGGCTACACCTTC.

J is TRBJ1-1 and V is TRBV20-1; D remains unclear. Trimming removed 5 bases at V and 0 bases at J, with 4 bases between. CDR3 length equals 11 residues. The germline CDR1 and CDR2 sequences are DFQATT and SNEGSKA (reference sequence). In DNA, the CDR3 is TGCAGTGCTGTGTTGAACACTGAAGCTTTCTTT. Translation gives CSAVLNTEAFF.

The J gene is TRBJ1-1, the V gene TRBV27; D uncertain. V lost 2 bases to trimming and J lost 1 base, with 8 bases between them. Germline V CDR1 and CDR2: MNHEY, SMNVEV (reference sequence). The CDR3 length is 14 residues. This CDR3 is CASSLVHGNTEAFF. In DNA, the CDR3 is TGTGCCAGCAGTTTAGTTCATGGGAACACTGAAGCTTTCTTT.

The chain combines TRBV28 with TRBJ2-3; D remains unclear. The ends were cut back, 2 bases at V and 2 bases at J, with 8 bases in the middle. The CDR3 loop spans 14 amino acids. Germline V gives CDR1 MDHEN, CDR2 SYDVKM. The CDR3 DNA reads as TGTGCCAGCAGTTTAACTTTTACCACAGATACGCAGTATTTT. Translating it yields CASSLTFTTDTQYF.

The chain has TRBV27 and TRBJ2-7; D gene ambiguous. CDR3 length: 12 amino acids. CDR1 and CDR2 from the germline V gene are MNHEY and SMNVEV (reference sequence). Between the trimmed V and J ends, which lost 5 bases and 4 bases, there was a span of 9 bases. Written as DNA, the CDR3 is TGTGCCAGCAGTACGGACGGATACGAGCAGTACTTC. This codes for CASSTDGYEQYF.

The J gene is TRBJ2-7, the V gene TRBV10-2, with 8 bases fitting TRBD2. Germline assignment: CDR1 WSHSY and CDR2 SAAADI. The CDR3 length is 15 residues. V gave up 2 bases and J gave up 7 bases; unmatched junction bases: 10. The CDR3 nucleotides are TGCGCCAGCAGTGAGACGAGCGGGGGAGGTGGGGAGCAGTACTTC. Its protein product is CASSETSGGGGEQYF.

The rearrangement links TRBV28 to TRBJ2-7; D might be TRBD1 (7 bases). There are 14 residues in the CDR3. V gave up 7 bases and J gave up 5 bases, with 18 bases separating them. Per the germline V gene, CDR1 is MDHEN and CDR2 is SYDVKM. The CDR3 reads CASTSSDREDEQYF. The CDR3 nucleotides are TGTGCCAGCACCTCATCCGACAGGGAGGACGAGCAGTACTTC.

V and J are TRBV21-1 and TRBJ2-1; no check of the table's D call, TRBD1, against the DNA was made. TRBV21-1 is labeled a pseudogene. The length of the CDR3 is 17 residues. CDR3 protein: CASSKHRQDKSYNEQFF. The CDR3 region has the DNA TGTGCCAGCAGCAAACATCGGCAGGATAAGTCCTACAATGAGCAGTTCTTC.

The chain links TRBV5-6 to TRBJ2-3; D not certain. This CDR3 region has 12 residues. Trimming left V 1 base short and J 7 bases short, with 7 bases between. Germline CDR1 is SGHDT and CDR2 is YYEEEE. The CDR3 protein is CASSLPDHTQYF. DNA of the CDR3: TGTGCCAGCAGCTTGCCCGACCATACGCAGTATTTT.

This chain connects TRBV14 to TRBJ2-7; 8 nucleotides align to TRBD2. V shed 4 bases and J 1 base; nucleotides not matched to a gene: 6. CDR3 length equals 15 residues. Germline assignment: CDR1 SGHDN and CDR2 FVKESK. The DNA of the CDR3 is TGTGCCAGCAGCCCAATAGCGGGACTTTCCTACGAGCAGTACTTC. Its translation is CASSPIAGLSYEQYF.